The rows below give T cell receptor beta chains drawn from one sample of a study of blood T cell repertoires in COVID-19. Sequencing was performed with immunoSEQ multiplex PCR; in TCRdb, only in-frame clones are kept and a portion is missing. The data hold approximately 450,000 clones, with 80% to 90% observed a single time. Sequencing was done on a sample of PBMCs or T cells enriched from blood (not recorded which). These receptor sequences come from a young man who had recovered from COVID-19. CDR3s include the opening cysteine and the closing phenylalanine or tryptophan. D genes are given only for firm matches. Clone size, where shown, is once, few, many, or a class for clones that have expanded.

NA	TRBV28	NA	TRBJ1-1	TGTGCCAGCCCCCGGTCGAGGGATCGGATCACTGAAGCTTTCTTT	CASPRSRDRITEAFF
NA	TRBV6-5	TRBD2	TRBJ2-7	TGTGCCAGCAGCCTACTAGCGGGAAACCACGAGCAGTACTTC	CASSLLAGNHEQYF
NA	TRBV3-1/TRBV3-2	NA	TRBJ2-1	TGTGCCAGCAGAGCAAGCGAGACAGGGAGGATGAATGAGCAGTTCTTC	CASRASETGRMNEQFF
NA	TRBV29-1	TRBD1	TRBJ1-5	TGCAGCGTCAAGGACAGGGGGAGTAAGCCCCAGCATTTT	CSVKDRGSKPQHF
NA	TRBV10-3	NA	TRBJ2-5	TGTGCCACAGCCAAGGGGACGGGAGCAGGCGAGACCCAGTACTTC	CATAKGTGAGETQYF
NA	TRBV19	NA	TRBJ1-5	TGTGCCAGTAGTATAGAGGATCGGAGATACGGCAATCAGCCCCAGCATTTT	CASSIEDRRYGNQPQHF
NA	TRBV27	NA	TRBJ2-2	TGTGCCAGCAGTTTCGACACCAGGGGATATACCGGGGAGCTGTTTTTT	CASSFDTRGYTGELFF
NA	TRBV24-1	NA	TRBJ2-3	TGTGCCACTCAGACTAGTGGCACAGATACGCAGTATTTT	CATQTSGTDTQYF
once	TRBV5-1	NA	TRBJ2-5	TGCGCCAGCAGCTTGACAGGCCGGGCCCAAGAGACCCAGTACTTC	CASSLTGRAQETQYF
NA	TRBV27	NA	TRBJ1-5	TGTGCCAGCAGATTGAACACCTATCAGCCCCAGCATTTT	CASRLNTYQPQHF
NA	TRBV11-2	NA	TRBJ1-1	TGTGCCAGCAGCTTCGCAGAGAACACTGAAGCTTTCTTT	CASSFAENTEAFF
NA	TRBV30	NA	TRBJ2-7	TGTGCCTGGAGTGTAGACAGTTCCTACGAGCAGTACTTC	CAWSVDSSYEQYF
NA	TRBV7-8	TRBD1	TRBJ1-2	TGTGCCAGCAGCCCTAGGACAGGGCCCTATGGCTACACCTTC	CASSPRTGPYGYTF
NA	TRBV7-9	NA	TRBJ2-2	TGTGCCAGCAGCCCCGTCCCCGGGGAGCTGTTTTTT	CASSPVPGELFF
NA	TRBV5-6	NA	TRBJ2-2	TGTGCCAGCAGCTCCCAGGGGCAAATTACCGGGGAGCTGTTTTTT	CASSSQGQITGELFF
NA	TRBV5-1	NA	TRBJ1-1	TGCGCCAGCAGCTTGGGGCAGGGGTTGGCTGAAGCTTTCTTT	CASSLGQGLAEAFF
NA	TRBV11-2	TRBD2	TRBJ2-5	TGTGCCAGCAGCTCCTCCATAGCGGGAGGGGATTTAGGGACCCAGTACTTC	CASSSSIAGGDLGTQYF
NA	TRBV5-1	NA	TRBJ2-5	TGCGCCAGCAGTAAGCGGGCAGGGAGGCCTCAAGTAGAGACCCAGTACTTC	CASSKRAGRPQVETQYF
NA	TRBV10-3	NA	TRBJ1-1	TGTGCCATCAGTGGCCAGGGGCTGTTGACTGAAGCTTTCTTT	CAISGQGLLTEAFF
NA	TRBV30	TRBD2	TRBJ2-5	TGTGCCTGGAGTGTACGAGCGGGAGGGCCGGAGACCCAGTACTTC	CAWSVRAGGPETQYF
NA	TRBV11-2	TRBD1	TRBJ1-2	TGTGCCAGCAGCTCCTTTGGACAGGGCGGTGGCTACACCTTC	CASSSFGQGGGYTF
NA	TRBV14	NA	TRBJ2-3	TGTGCCAGCAGCCAATGGGCTAGCACAGATACGCAGTATTTT	CASSQWASTDTQYF
NA	TRBV10-3	NA	TRBJ1-3	TGTGCCATCAGCAGTGGAAACACCATATATTTT	CAISSGNTIYF
NA	TRBV4-1	TRBD1	TRBJ1-3	TGCGCCAGCAGCCGAGAAGGACAGGGAGAAAGTGGAAACACCATATATTTT	CASSREGQGESGNTIYF
NA	TRBV5-1	TRBD2	TRBJ2-3	TGCGCCAGCAGCTTAACTAGCGGGAGCAGCACAGATACGCAGTATTTT	CASSLTSGSSTDTQYF
NA	TRBV28	NA	TRBJ1-2	TGTGCCAGCAGTTTCCCAGCGGGACAAGGTATTGGCTACACCTTC	CASSFPAGQGIGYTF
NA	TRBV19	TRBD1	TRBJ2-3	TGTGCCAGCCACAGGGGGTCTCTCACAGATACGCAGTATTTT	CASHRGSLTDTQYF
NA	TRBV9	NA	TRBJ2-3	TGTGCCAGCAGCGTAGGGGCAGAACTAGGCACAGATACGCAGTATTTT	CASSVGAELGTDTQYF